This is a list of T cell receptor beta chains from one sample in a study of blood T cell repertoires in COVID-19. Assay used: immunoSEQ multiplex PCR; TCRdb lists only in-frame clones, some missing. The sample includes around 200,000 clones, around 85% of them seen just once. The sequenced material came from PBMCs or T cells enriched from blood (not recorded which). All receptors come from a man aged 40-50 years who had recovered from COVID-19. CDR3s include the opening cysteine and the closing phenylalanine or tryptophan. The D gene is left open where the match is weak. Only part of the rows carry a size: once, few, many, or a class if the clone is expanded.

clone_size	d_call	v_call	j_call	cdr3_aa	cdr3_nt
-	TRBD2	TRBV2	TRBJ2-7	CASAGTSDYEQYF	TGTGCCAGTGCCGGGACTAGCGATTACGAGCAGTACTTC
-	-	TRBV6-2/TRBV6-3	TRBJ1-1	CASSDGGAITEAFF	TGTGCCAGCAGCGATGGGGGGGCGATCACTGAAGCTTTCTTT
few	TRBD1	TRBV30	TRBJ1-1	CASLRTGNDGEAFF	TGTGCCTCTTTGAGGACAGGGAACGATGGTGAAGCTTTCTTT
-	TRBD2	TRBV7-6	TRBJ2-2	CASSSKNGLAASGELFF	TGTGCCAGCAGCTCGAAGAACGGACTAGCGGCTTCTGGGGAGCTGTTTTTT
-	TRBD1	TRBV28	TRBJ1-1	CASRTGQGRGRTEAFF	TGTGCCAGCAGGACGGGACAGGGTAGGGGTAGAACTGAAGCTTTCTTT
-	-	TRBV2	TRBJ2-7	CASRTGGDYYEQYF	TGTGCCAGTAGAACAGGAGGGGATTACTACGAGCAGTACTTC
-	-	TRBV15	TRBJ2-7	CATSRDLVGGNYEQYF	TGTGCCACCAGCAGAGACTTAGTAGGGGGAAACTACGAGCAGTACTTC
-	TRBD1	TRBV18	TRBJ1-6	CASSPGQGQNSPLHF	TGTGCCAGCTCACCAGGACAGGGGCAAAATTCACCCCTCCACTTT
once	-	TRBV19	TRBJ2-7	CASSIGVANTYEQYF	TGTGCCAGTAGTATAGGTGTGGCCAATACCTACGAGCAGTACTTC
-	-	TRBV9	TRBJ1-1	CASGRTLGGTEAFF	TGTGCCAGCGGACGAACCTTGGGGGGCACTGAAGCTTTCTTT
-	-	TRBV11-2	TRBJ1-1	CASTPRWGAEAFF	TGTGCCAGCACCCCACGATGGGGGGCTGAAGCTTTCTTT
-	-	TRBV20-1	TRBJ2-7	CSALGHLEQYF	TGCAGTGCTCTGGGACATCTCGAGCAGTACTTC
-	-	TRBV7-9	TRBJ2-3	CASSLRTILTDTQYF	TGTGCCAGCAGCTTACGGACTATACTCACAGATACGCAGTATTTT
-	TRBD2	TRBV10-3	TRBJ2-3	CAISVAGLVTDTQYF	TGTGCCATCAGTGTAGCGGGACTAGTCACAGATACGCAGTATTTT
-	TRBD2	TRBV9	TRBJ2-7	CASSPTSGTGEQYF	TGTGCCAGCAGCCCAACTAGCGGGACAGGTGAGCAGTACTTC
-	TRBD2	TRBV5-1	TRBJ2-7	CASSLGLQAGGPNEQYF	TGCGCCAGCAGCTTGGGCCTCCAGGCGGGAGGGCCTAATGAGCAGTACTTC
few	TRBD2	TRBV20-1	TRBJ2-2	CSASDPSGYTGELFF	TGCAGTGCTAGTGACCCTAGCGGGTACACCGGGGAGCTGTTTTTT
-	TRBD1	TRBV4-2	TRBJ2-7	CASNTGTAAREQYF	TGTGCCAGCAATACGGGGACAGCAGCTAGGGAGCAGTACTTC
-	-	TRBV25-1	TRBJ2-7	CASADYSSYEQYF	TGTGCCTCAGCAGATTACAGCTCCTACGAGCAGTACTTC
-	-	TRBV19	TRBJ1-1	CASTRTKGRAFF	TGTGCCAGTACACGGACAAAAGGCAGGGCTTTCTTT
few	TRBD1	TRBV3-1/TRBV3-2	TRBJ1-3	CASSLRTGAGNTIYF	TGTGCCAGCAGCCTCCGGACAGGGGCTGGAAACACCATATATTTT
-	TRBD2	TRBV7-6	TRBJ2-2	CASRPSGSLSGELFF	TGTGCCAGCAGACCGAGCGGGAGTCTGTCCGGGGAGCTGTTTTTT
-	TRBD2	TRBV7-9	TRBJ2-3	CASSLPLAGHPTDTQYF	TGTGCCAGCAGCTTACCGCTAGCGGGGCATCCCACAGATACGCAGTATTTT
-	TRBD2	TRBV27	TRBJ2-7	CASRYSGSYEQYF	TGTGCCAGCCGTTATAGCGGGAGCTACGAGCAGTACTTC
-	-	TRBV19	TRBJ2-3	CASRDNTGLTDTQYF	TGTGCCAGTAGAGACAACACCGGCCTCACAGATACGCAGTATTTT
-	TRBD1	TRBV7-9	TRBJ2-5	CASRKGQGETQYF	TGTGCCAGCAGGAAAGGACAGGGGGAGACCCAGTACTTC
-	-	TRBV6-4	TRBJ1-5	CASSDGAGGNQPQHF	TGTGCCAGCAGTGATGGGGCAGGGGGCAATCAGCCCCAGCATTTT
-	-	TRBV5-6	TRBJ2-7	CASSLGAGSYEQYF	TGTGCCAGCAGCTTGGGTGCGGGATCCTACGAGCAGTACTTC
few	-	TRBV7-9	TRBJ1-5	CASSSDRDKDQPQHF	TGTGCCAGCAGCTCCGACCGGGACAAAGATCAGCCCCAGCATTTT
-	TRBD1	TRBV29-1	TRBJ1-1	CSVGPGQGAFF	TGCAGCGTTGGACCGGGACAGGGGGCTTTCTTT
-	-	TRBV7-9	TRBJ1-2	CASSLRQPGYGYTF	TGTGCCAGCAGCTTAAGACAGCCCGGCTATGGCTACACCTTC
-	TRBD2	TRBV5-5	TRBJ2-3	CASSLGSGGSTDTQYF	TGTGCCAGCAGCTTGGGGTCGGGAGGGAGCACAGATACGCAGTATTTT
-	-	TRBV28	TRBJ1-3	CASSLGGPLGNTIYF	TGTGCCAGCAGTTTAGGAGGGCCTCTCGGAAACACCATATATTTT
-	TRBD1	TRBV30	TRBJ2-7	CAWSKDRVLGNEQYF	TGTGCCTGGAGTAAGGACAGGGTCCTAGGCAACGAGCAGTACTTC
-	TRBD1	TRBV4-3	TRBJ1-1	CASSQDYPGQGAEAFF	TGCGCCAGCAGCCAAGATTACCCGGGACAGGGGGCTGAAGCTTTCTTT
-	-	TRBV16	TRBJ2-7	CASSHSMAYEQYF	TGTGCCAGCAGTCATTCGATGGCTTACGAGCAGTACTTC
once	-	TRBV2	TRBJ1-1	CASSFGQTEAFF	TGTGCCAGCAGTTTTGGACAGACAGAAGCTTTCTTT
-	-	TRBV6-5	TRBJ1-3	CASSLQGTGNTIYF	TGTGCCAGCAGTCTCCAGGGGACTGGAAACACCATATATTTT
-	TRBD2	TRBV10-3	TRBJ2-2	CAISPGTSGTGELFF	TGTGCCATCAGCCCCGGGACTAGCGGGACCGGGGAGCTGTTTTTT
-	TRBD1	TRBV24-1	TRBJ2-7	CATSEGTGFGYEQYF	TGTGCCACCAGTGAAGGGACAGGGTTTGGCTACGAGCAGTACTTC
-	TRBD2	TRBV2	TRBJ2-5	CASSEAHGGGSETQYF	TGTGCCAGCAGTGAAGCGCATGGCGGGGGTTCGGAGACCCAGTACTTC
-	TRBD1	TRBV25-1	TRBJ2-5	CASSGSPDRGEETQYF	TGTGCCAGCAGTGGTTCCCCGGACAGGGGGGAGGAGACCCAGTACTTC
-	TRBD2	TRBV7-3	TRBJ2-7	CASSLGAGPTYEQYF	TGTGCCAGCAGCTTGGGAGCGGGACCTACCTACGAGCAGTACTTC
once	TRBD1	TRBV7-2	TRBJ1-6	CASRREGQRNSPLHF	TGTGCCAGCAGAAGAGAGGGACAGCGCAATTCACCCCTCCACTTT
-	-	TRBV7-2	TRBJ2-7	CASSTTHEQYF	TGTGCCAGCAGCACGACACACGAGCAGTACTTC
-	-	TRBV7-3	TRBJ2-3	CASSPISGSTDTQYF	TGTGCCAGCAGCCCTATCAGCGGGAGCACAGATACGCAGTATTTT
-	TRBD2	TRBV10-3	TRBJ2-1	CAISEPGLNYNEQFF	TGTGCCATCAGTGAGCCGGGACTAAACTACAATGAGCAGTTCTTC
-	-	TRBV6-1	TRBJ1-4	CASSEWSNEKLFF	TGTGCCAGCAGTGAATGGAGTAATGAAAAACTGTTTTTT
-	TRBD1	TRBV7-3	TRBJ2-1	CASSHKGAFGNEQFF	TGTGCCAGCAGCCACAAGGGGGCGTTCGGCAATGAGCAGTTCTTC
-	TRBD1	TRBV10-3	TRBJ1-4	CAISELGGGSSEKLFF	TGTGCCATCAGTGAGCTAGGGGGCGGGTCGAGCGAAAAACTGTTTTTT
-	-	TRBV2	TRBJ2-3	CASASKTSTDTQYF	TGTGCCAGCGCATCAAAGACTAGCACAGATACGCAGTATTTT
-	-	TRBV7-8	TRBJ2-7	CASSSRRLAAYEQYF	TGTGCCAGCAGCTCAAGGAGACTCGCTGCCTACGAGCAGTACTTC
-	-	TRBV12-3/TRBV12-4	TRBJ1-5	CASTSLMRAPQHF	TGTGCCAGCACCTCCCTCATGCGGGCGCCCCAGCATTTT
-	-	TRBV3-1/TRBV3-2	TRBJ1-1	CASSQAHSGWKEAFF	TGTGCCAGCAGCCAAGCCCATTCAGGTTGGAAAGAAGCTTTCTTT
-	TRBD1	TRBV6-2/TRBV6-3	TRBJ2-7	CASSYSTGGSYEQYF	TGTGCCAGCAGTTATTCGACAGGGGGCTCCTACGAGCAGTACTTC
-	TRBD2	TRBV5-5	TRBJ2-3	CASSRRFTRLAGVRDTQYF	TGTGCCAGCAGCAGGCGGTTTACTCGATTAGCGGGAGTCAGGGATACGCAGTATTTT
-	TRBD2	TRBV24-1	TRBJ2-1	CATSDSPGLGPYNEQFF	TGTGCCACCAGTGATTCCCCGGGACTAGGGCCCTACAATGAGCAGTTCTTC
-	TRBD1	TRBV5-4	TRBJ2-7	CASSFGQGGEQYF	TGTGCCAGCAGCTTTGGACAGGGGGGAGAGCAGTACTTC
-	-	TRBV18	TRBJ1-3	CASSPGDSGNTIYF	TGTGCCAGCTCACCAGGAGACTCTGGAAACACCATATATTTT